This T cell receptor beta chain is from a study of cytotoxic CD8 clonotypes in ibrutinib-treated CLL. The study's findings and limits: Against age-matched healthy donors, baseline clonality ran higher and tracked circulating CD8+ T-cell counts. Public clonotypes, rarely seen, contracted or held steady on treatment.

Per germline, CDR1 LGHNA and CDR2 YSLEER. Losses at the gene ends were 1 base for V and 10 bases for J; bases not matched to a gene: 6. The CDR3 spans 14 residues. Assay used: immunoSEQ multiplex PCR; TCRdb lists only in-frame clones, some missing. This table holds around 70,000 clones, about nine tenths found once. Notes on this clone: Its antigen is still unknown.

V gene TRBV4-3 combines with J gene TRBJ2-1, with TRBD2 matching over 8 bases. The material was PBMCs, obtained after 12 months of ibrutinib treatment. This sequence originates from a human donor with chronic lymphocytic leukemia. CDR3 in DNA: TGCGCCAGCAGCCAAGCCTACGGGAGGGAAGAGCAGTTCTTC. Encoded protein: CASSQAYGREEQFF.